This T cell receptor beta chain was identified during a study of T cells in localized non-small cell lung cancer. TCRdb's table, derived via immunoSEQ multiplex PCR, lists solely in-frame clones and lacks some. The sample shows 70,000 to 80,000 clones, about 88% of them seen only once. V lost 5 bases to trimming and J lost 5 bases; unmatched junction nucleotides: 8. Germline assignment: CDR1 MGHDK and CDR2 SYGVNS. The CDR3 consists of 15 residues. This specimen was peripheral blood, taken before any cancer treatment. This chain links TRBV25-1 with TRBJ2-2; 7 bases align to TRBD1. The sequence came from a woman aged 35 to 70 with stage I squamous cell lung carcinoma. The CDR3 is CASSTIQGITGELFF. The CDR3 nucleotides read TGTGCCAGCAGTACAATACAGGGGATTACCGGGGAGCTGTTTTTT.